This passage covers 24 T cell receptor beta chains from one sample sequenced in a study of cytomegalovirus exposure and HLA in healthy donors. TCRdb keeps only in-frame clones here, not all; method: immunoSEQ multiplex PCR. The table shows 150,000 to 200,000 clones, with around 84% occurring only once. Sequenced: PBMCs. These receptors came from a young man in good health and CMV-seropositive.

This sequence joins TRBV7-9 and TRBJ2-7; 8 bases agree with TRBD1. The CDR3 is made up of 14 amino acids. Germline V gives CDR1 SEHNR, CDR2 FQNEAQ (reference sequence). Trimming at V came to 5 bases and at J to 0 bases, leaving 3 bases not matched to a gene. The CDR3 loop reads CASSTTGGSYEQYF. The CDR3 DNA reads TGTGCCAGCAGCACCACAGGGGGCTCCTACGAGCAGTACTTC.

This sequence joins TRBV5-1 and TRBJ2-2; possibly TRBD1 for D (5 bases). Trimming removed 5 bases from V and 4 bases from J, with 9 bases in between. Germline V gives CDR1 SGHRS, CDR2 YFSETQ. The CDR3 runs to 13 residues. This CDR3 reads CASRPDSTGELFF. Written as DNA, the CDR3 is TGCGCCAGCAGACCCGACAGCACCGGGGAGCTGTTTTTT. The full variable domain, completed using reference TRBV5-1 and TRBJ2-2, is KAGVTQTPRYLIKTRGQQVTLSCSPISGHRSVSWYQQTPGQGLQFLFEYFSETQRNKGNFPGRFSGRQFSNSRSEMNVSTLELGDSALYLCASRPDSTGELFFGEGSRLTVL.

The rearrangement links TRBV2 to TRBJ2-7, with a possible D match to TRBD2 (6 bases). Trimming took off 8 bases at V and 9 bases at J, with 17 bases between the two ends. Germline V gene data show CDR1 as SNHLY and CDR2 as FYNNEI. This CDR3 contains 12 residues. The CDR3 sequence: CASGETVGGQYF. CDR3 sequence (DNA): TGTGCCAGCGGCGAGACGGTGGGAGGGCAGTACTTC.

The rearrangement joins TRBV19 to TRBJ1-4; TRBD1 agrees at 7 bases. Germline-derived CDR1 and CDR2 are LNHDA and SQIVND (reference sequence). This CDR3 region has 14 residues. The V gene end was trimmed by 7 bases and the J gene end by 6 bases; junction bases not matched to a gene: 8. The CDR3 region is CASTQGGGHEKLFF. The CDR3 DNA is TGTGCCAGTACTCAAGGGGGCGGGCATGAAAAACTGTTTTTT.

CDR3 in DNA: TGTGCCAGCAGCTTTGGCGGGGGAGATCAAGAGACCCAGTACTTC. Amino acid sequence: CASSFGGGDQETQYF. The chain has TRBV7-9 and TRBJ2-5, with 7 positions matching TRBD2. Unmatched junction bases numbered 6, after V lost 3 bases and J lost 2 bases. The CDR3 runs to 15 residues. CDR1 SEHNR and CDR2 FQNEAQ come from the germline V gene (reference sequence).

The V and J genes are TRBV7-6 and TRBJ2-7; no clear D. Trimming removed 5 bases from V and 6 bases from J, with 14 bases in between. The CDR3 sequence is 13 residues long. The germline CDR1 and CDR2 sequences are SGHVS and FNYEAQ. The CDR3: CASSPRSSGEQYF. The CDR3 region has the DNA TGTGCCAGCAGCCCCCGGTCCTCGGGCGAGCAGTACTTC.

J is TRBJ1-2 and V is TRBV7-2; tentative D call: TRBD1 (6 bases). The V gene's germline CDR1 is SGHTA and CDR2 FQGNSA. This CDR3 contains 12 residues. The V and J ends lost 5 bases and 12 bases respectively, with 16 bases between them. CDR3 region: CASSLQGFGHTF. The CDR3 region has the DNA TGTGCCAGCAGCCTACAGGGTTTCGGGCACACCTTC.

J is TRBJ1-4 and V is TRBV5-4; 7 bases line up with TRBD1. Per germline, CDR1 SGHNT and CDR2 YYREEE (reference sequence). With 3 bases clipped from V and 4 bases from J, the junction kept 6 bases outside the gene matches. The CDR3 runs 15 residues. The CDR3 reads CASSYQTGRNEKLFF. The CDR3 DNA sequence: TGTGCCAGCAGCTACCAGACAGGGCGTAATGAAAAACTGTTTTTT.

Of note for this clone: Compared with germline, one end of the junction differs, possibly owing to a read error. The chain carries TRBV6-1 and TRBJ1-4, with 8 bases matching TRBD1. This CDR3 has 14 amino acids. Per the germline V gene, CDR1 is MNHNS and CDR2 is SASEGT. CDR3 amino acids: CASSDRGGTERLFF. As DNA, the CDR3 is TGTGCCAGCAGCGACAGGGGCGGTACTGAAAGACTGTTTTTT.

The chain is built from TRBV28 and TRBJ1-4; D gene ambiguous. Germline CDR1 and CDR2: MDHEN and SYDVKM. V was clipped by 4 bases and J by 0 bases, with 9 bases between them. The CDR3 length is 15 residues. As DNA, the CDR3 is TGTGCCAGCAGTTCACAACCTGCAACTAATGAAAAACTGTTTTTT. Protein: CASSSQPATNEKLFF.

This rearrangement joins TRBV7-2 to TRBJ2-5; 7 bases agree with TRBD2. Germline CDR1 reads SGHTA; CDR2 reads FQGNSA. The CDR3 spans 14 residues. The ends lost 4 bases at V and 2 bases at J; junction bases unmatched: 4. The CDR3 protein is CASSSSGTQETQYF. For the CDR3, the DNA is TGTGCCAGCAGCTCGAGCGGGACTCAAGAGACCCAGTACTTC.

The chain has TRBV28 and TRBJ1-2; D not resolved. The CDR3 is 13 residues long. V lost 5 bases and J lost 5, with 12 bases in between. Germline V gene data show CDR1 as MDHEN and CDR2 as SYDVKM. The CDR3 nucleotides read TGTGCCAGCAGTGACACTCCGGGGTATGGCTACACCTTC. Translated: CASSDTPGYGYTF.

Remarks on this clone: Other DNA sequences in this specimen translate into the identical CDR3. V usage is TRBV5-1 and J usage is TRBJ2-1; 8 positions agree with TRBD2. The germline V gene encodes CDR1 SGHRS and CDR2 YFSETQ. This CDR3 contains 15 residues. The ends lost 4 bases at V and 3 bases at J; junction bases unmatched: 6. CDR3 region: CASSLGLAGYNEQFF. The DNA of the CDR3 is TGCGCCAGCAGCCTCGGTCTAGCGGGCTACAATGAGCAGTTCTTC.

On this clone: One end of the junction is discordant with germline, which a read error may explain. The gene calls are TRBV6-1 and TRBJ2-7; 7 bases match TRBD1. The CDR3 loop spans 15 amino acids. Germline assignment: CDR1 MNHNS and CDR2 SASEGT. The CDR3 DNA is TGTGCCAGCAGTGAAGAGGGTTATCAATTCCGAGACAGGGCCTTC. Its protein product is CASSEEGYQFRDRAF.

The chain links TRBV5-6 to TRBJ2-3; a possible D gene is TRBD1 (6 bases). The CDR3 spans 16 residues. Trimming took off 4 bases at V and 6 bases at J, with 21 bases between the two ends. Germline V gene data show CDR1 as SGHDT and CDR2 as YYEEEE. The CDR3 DNA is TGTGCCAGCAGCCACGAAAGGGGGTTTCAGGGTGATACGCAGTATTTT. Protein sequence: CASSHERGFQGDTQYF.

This clone was recorded a few times. This sequence joins TRBV9 and TRBJ2-7; 9 nucleotides line up with TRBD2. Germline V gene data show CDR1 as SGDLS and CDR2 as YYNGEE. V gave up 4 bases and J gave up 7 bases; unmatched junction bases: 6. There are 13 residues in the CDR3. The CDR3 region is CASSMGLAREQYF. The CDR3 nucleotides are TGTGCCAGCAGCATGGGACTAGCTCGGGAGCAGTACTTC.

Points on this clone: This sample also contains other DNA sequences that code for the same CDR3. The chain employs TRBV11-2 and TRBJ2-7, with 10 bases matching TRBD1. Trimming took 1 base from V and 4 from J; bases not matched to a gene: 1. There are 14 residues in the CDR3. Germline V lookup: CDR1 SGHAT, CDR2 FQNNGV. The CDR3 sequence is CASSLGQGAYEQYF. The CDR3 DNA sequence: TGTGCCAGCAGCTTAGGACAGGGGGCTTACGAGCAGTACTTC.

The rearrangement joins TRBV9 to TRBJ2-3; 7 bases line up with TRBD1. The V and J ends lost 7 bases and 2 bases, in that order; junction bases with no gene match: 10. Germline V gene sequence: CDR1 SGDLS, CDR2 YYNGEE. The CDR3 is 15 amino acids. CDR3 DNA sequence: TGTGCCAGCTCAAGAGGGGGCCATGTCACAGATACGCAGTATTTT. Translating it yields CASSRGGHVTDTQYF.

The V call is TRBV6-1, the J call TRBJ1-3; 7 bases match TRBD1. Germline loops: CDR1 MNHNS, CDR2 SASEGT. The CDR3 contains 15 residues. V gave up 2 bases and J gave up 6 bases; unmatched junction bases: 7. In DNA form, the CDR3 reads TGTGCCAGCAGTGAATTGGGACAGATAAAAAACACCATATATTTT. Translating gives CASSELGQIKNTIYF.

The V call is TRBV2, the J call TRBJ2-2; 14 positions match TRBD2. CDR1 is SNHLY and CDR2 is FYNNEI in the germline V gene. The J segment lost 1 base and the V segment lost 5 bases, leaving 9 bases of the junction unmatched. The CDR3 contains 19 residues. The CDR3 is CASSHRGLAGEVNTGELFF. The CDR3 DNA follows: TGTGCCAGCAGTCATCGGGGACTAGCGGGAGAGGTGAACACCGGGGAGCTGTTTTTT.

The rearrangement links TRBV9 to TRBJ2-1, with TRBD2 matching 11 bases. J was trimmed by 5 bases and V by 0 bases; bases with no gene match: 4. This CDR3 has 16 residues. Germline V gene data show CDR1 as SGDLS and CDR2 as YYNGEE. Here the CDR3 reads CASSVVAGGLDNEQFF. CDR3 DNA sequence: TGTGCCAGCAGCGTAGTAGCGGGGGGGCTAGACAATGAGCAGTTCTTC.

This sequence joins TRBV9 and TRBJ1-1; D is undetermined. Germline-derived CDR1 and CDR2 are SGDLS and YYNGEE. Trimming took off 4 bases at V and 2 bases at J, with 15 bases between the two ends. This CDR3 spans 15 amino acids. CDR3 DNA: TGTGCCAGCAGCTATGTCCCCTCAGGAAACACTGAAGCTTTCTTT. Residues: CASSYVPSGNTEAFF.

Only a few counts were recorded for this clone. The chain combines TRBV5-1 with TRBJ1-2, with 7 bases that match TRBD1. V was clipped by 4 bases and J by 4 bases; unmatched bases: 16. The CDR3 length is 17 residues. CDR1 and CDR2 from the germline V gene are SGHRS and YFSETQ. The CDR3 nucleotides are TGCGCCAGCAGCCCCCGGACAGGAAACCTCGGGGGCTATGGCTACACCTTC. Translated, it gives CASSPRTGNLGGYGYTF.

This chain uses TRBV11-3 with TRBJ2-1; TRBD2 matches at 7 bases. After removal of 4 bases from V and 10 bases from J, the junction contained 7 bases not matched to a gene. Per germline, CDR1 SGHNT and CDR2 YENEEA. There are 13 residues in the CDR3. The CDR3 here is CASSSSGINEQFF. As DNA, the CDR3 is TGTGCCAGCAGCTCCAGCGGGATAAACGAGCAGTTCTTC.